This T cell receptor beta chain was captured by sequencing in a study of T-cell memory formation after mild COVID-19 (dated by TCRdb to the early 2020s). Notes on the research overall: TCR sequence clusters from the two donors were largely donor specific. The cohort comprised two young, previously healthy adult volunteers, one female and one male. In a couple of donors, T-cell clones that expanded and contracted after mild COVID-19 were tracked by sequencing TCRalpha and TCRbeta repertoires over time.

The investigation overall reported the following: Clones contracting from day 15 to 85 had balanced CD4/CD8 phenotypes, while a second wave expanding from day 15 to 37 was biased towards CD4+. Contracting CD4+ clones were found mainly in CM and EM memory subsets, while CD8+ clones were enriched in EMRA. The study included only a couple of mild cases, and larger cohorts that include severe cases with pre-infection samples were judged to be necessary. SARS-CoV-2 specificity was not confirmed for the second-wave clones peaking on day 37. The detection of some responding clones in pre-infection memory suggests that pre-existing cross-reactive memory T cells joined the SARS-CoV-2 response.

Ficoll-Paque density gradient centrifugation was the method used to isolate PBMCs. For this clonotype: Its antigen is not yet known. One base away there is no much larger clone; base qualities are not given.

TCRdb records Illumina NovaSeq 6000 as the sequencer. TCRalpha and TCRbeta cDNA libraries were built by 5'RACE with constant-segment primers, adding sample barcodes and unique molecular identifiers. Trizol reagent was used to extract RNA from every sample. Amplification of the libraries took two PCR steps, and the second step added a second sample barcode plus Illumina TruSeq adapters. Sequencing of libraries was performed on an Illumina NovaSeq with 2 x 150 bp paired-end reads. In the paper's pipeline: Demultiplexing of reads and collapsing into UMI-guided consensus sequences were performed with migec v1.2.7. Using mixcr v2.1.11, UMI consensuses were aligned to TRA and TRB V and J templates and then assembled into clonotypes. Expanded or contracted clonotypes were those called significant by both edgeR and NoisET, with noise models trained on biological replicates. For edgeR calls, the cutoffs were a false discovery rate-adjusted p below 0.01 and a log2 fold-change threshold of 1. As an exploratory analysis of dynamics, max-normalized trajectories of the 1000 most abundant clonotypes were examined by PCA with hierarchical clustering. Each responding clone was given a CD4 or CD8 phenotype based on the CD4+ and CD8+ repertoires, which had been sequenced separately. TCRdb reran the public reads through fastp at Q25 and MiXCR, keeping productive beta chains. All rows with the same CDR3 protein become a single entry with the most common DNA and genes. These V and J calls originate from TCRdb's pipeline instead of the authors' own analysis. This sample comprises hundreds of thousands of distinct CDR3 sequences, nearly 25% of them detected only once. In total, the top ten clones hold about 12% of the sample.

Counted from cysteine to phenylalanine, this CDR3 has 16 amino acids. Left in the record is the CDR3 DNA by itself, 48 bases read in frame from the first base. Sequences MGHRA (CDR1) and YSYEKL (CDR2) are obtained from the germline V gene. Trimming costs V 0 bases and J 2 bases, and their ends lie 14 bases apart. Sequencing was performed on PBMCs or a T cell subset sorted from them (not recorded which). The receptor's source is an adult woman who had mild COVID-19 (a few samples of this study predate the infection). The sample titles of this study are shuffled in the database, so cell type and time point are left out; the donor was told from shared clones. The chain is assembled from TRBV4-1 and TRBJ2-7; the D gene is not confidently resolved. This receptor has the CDR3 CASSQESEGIPYEQYF. Here is the DNA: TGCGCCAGCAGCCAAGAGAGTGAAGGGATCCCCTACGAGCAGTACTTC.